This passage covers 26 T cell receptor beta chains from one sample sequenced in a study of monozygotic twins with inflammatory bowel disease. TCRdb re-called the 5' RACE reads; one entry per CDR3 protein, DNA not given. Its clone listing holds 120,000 to 150,000 distinct CDR3 sequences. Input material: blood. The receptors here all came from a human donor with ulcerative colitis or Crohn's disease, or a healthy co-twin of an affected twin (not recorded which).

The chain employs TRBV5-1 and TRBJ2-2; TCRdb selects TRBD1, and the lack of DNA leaves this call unchecked. Germline V gene sequence: CDR1 SGHRS, CDR2 YFSETQ. This CDR3 region has 16 residues. This chain's CDR3 is CASSLAVAGATGELFF.

V usage is TRBV10-2 and J usage is TRBJ2-7; TCRdb lists TRBD2, though no DNA is available to test this call. The CDR3 extends over 13 amino acids. The germline V gene encodes CDR1 WSHSY and CDR2 SAAADI. The CDR3: CASTSGGADEQYF.

The chain has TRBV20-1 and TRBJ2-5; TCRdb selects TRBD2, and the lack of DNA leaves this call unchecked. CDR3 length: 14 amino acids. The germline CDR1 and CDR2 sequences are DFQATT and SNEGSKA (reference sequence). CDR3 residues: CSASRLAGLETQYF.

The J gene is TRBJ1-6, the V gene TRBV2. CDR1 and CDR2 from the germline V gene are SNHLY and FYNNEI. This CDR3 region has 13 residues. The CDR3 here is CAGLVEPISPLHF.

The CDR3 is CASSAQGSGEKLFF. The gene calls are TRBV3-1 and TRBJ1-4; TCRdb reports TRBD1, a call that lacks DNA to check it against. From germline, CDR1 is LGHDT and CDR2 YNNKEL (reference sequence). CDR3 length: 14 residues.

The rearrangement joins TRBV29-1 to TRBJ1-5; TCRdb designates TRBD1, a call that cannot be tested without DNA. The CDR3 is 13 residues long. The germline V gene encodes CDR1 SQVTM and CDR2 ANQGSEA. CDR3 region: CSARGGSNQPQHF.

The chain is built from TRBV7-3 and TRBJ2-5; TCRdb designates TRBD1, a call that cannot be tested without DNA. CDR3 size: 15 residues. The germline gives CDR1 SGHTA, CDR2 FQGTGA. The CDR3 spells CASSLDTGLGVIQYF.

The chain carries TRBV29-1 and TRBJ2-3. The CDR3 is made up of 12 amino acids. From germline, CDR1 is SQVTM and CDR2 ANQGSEA. The CDR3: CSGIIPADTQYF.

The chain employs TRBV30 and TRBJ2-7. From germline, CDR1 is GTSNPN and CDR2 SVGIG (reference sequence). The CDR3 contains 13 residues. CDR3 sequence: CAWSVLGSGEQYF.

V is TRBV12-3 or TRBV12-4 and J is TRBJ1-6. This CDR3 comprises 14 residues. The CDR3 region is CASSFWQADSPLHF.

V and J are TRBV7-2 and TRBJ2-5; TCRdb picks TRBD1, but there is no DNA to check that call. The V gene's germline CDR1 is SGHTA and CDR2 FQGNSA. The CDR3 spans 16 residues. The CDR3: CASSPPGWHRQETQYF. Together with reference TRBV7-2 and TRBJ2-5, the CDR3 gives the full variable domain: GAGVSQSPSNKVTEKGKDVELRCDPISGHTALYWYRQSLGQGLEFLIYFQGNSAPDKSGLPSDRFSAERTGGSVSTLTIQRTQQEDSAVYLCASSPPGWHRQETQYFGPGTRLLVL.

CDR3 sequence: CASSVSRRNTDTQYF. J is TRBJ2-3 and V is TRBV7-2. Per the germline V gene, CDR1 is SGHTA and CDR2 is FQGNSA. The CDR3 length is 15 residues.

The chain is built from TRBV5-1 and TRBJ2-3. CDR1 is SGHRS and CDR2 is YFSETQ in the germline V gene. The length of the CDR3 is 14 residues. CDR3 sequence: CASSWGLASDTQYF.

This chain links TRBV19 with TRBJ2-1; TCRdb's D gene call, TRBD2, goes unchecked for lack of DNA. This CDR3 has 18 residues. CDR1 and CDR2 from the germline V gene are LNHDA and SQIVND (reference sequence). This chain's CDR3 is CASSSDWTSGGAYNEQFF.

The chain links TRBV12-2 to TRBJ1-4. TRBV12-2 has pseudogene status. The CDR3 is made up of 16 amino acids. This chain's CDR3 is CASRFWRRDLNEKLFF.

The chain combines TRBV12-3 or TRBV12-4 with TRBJ2-1; TCRdb's D call of TRBD2 is untestable without DNA. The CDR3 covers 19 residues. The CDR3 region is CASSFGVWTSGGASNEQFF.

V and J are TRBV14 and TRBJ2-7; as DNA is missing, the TRBD1 call by TCRdb cannot be tested. The CDR3 consists of 15 residues. From germline, CDR1 is SGHDN and CDR2 FVKESK. The CDR3: CASSQGQGALYEQYF.

The chain has TRBV12-5 and TRBJ2-3; TCRdb calls TRBD1, which cannot be checked without DNA. The CDR3 covers 14 residues. CDR1 and CDR2 (germline): LGHNT, FRNRAP. CDR3 amino acids: CASGSPETTDTQYF. Full variable domain (remainder filled in from reference TRBV12-5 and TRBJ2-3): DARVTQTPRHKVTEMGQEVTMRCQPILGHNTVFWYRQTMMQGLELLAYFRNRAPLDDSGMPKDRFSAEMPDATLATLKIQPSEPRDSAVYFCASGSPETTDTQYFGPGTRLTVL.

The gene calls are TRBV7-2 and TRBJ1-5. The CDR3 length is 15 residues. Germline loops: CDR1 SGHTA, CDR2 FQGNSA. CDR3 sequence: CASSLAGPVNQPQHF.

The chain links TRBV11-2 to TRBJ2-7. This CDR3 is built from 13 residues. Per the germline V gene, CDR1 is SGHAT and CDR2 is FQNNGV. Here the CDR3 reads CASSPTTGYEQYF.

This sequence joins TRBV29-1 and TRBJ1-6. Germline loops: CDR1 SQVTM, CDR2 ANQGSEA. This CDR3 contains 13 residues. The CDR3 region is CSVREGLNSPLHF.

The chain links TRBV12-3 or TRBV12-4 to TRBJ2-5; TCRdb reports TRBD2, a call that lacks DNA to check it against. The CDR3 extends over 15 amino acids. The CDR3 is CASSGNSGGGETQYF.

The rearrangement uses TRBV5-4 and TRBJ1-1. Germline V gene sequence: CDR1 SGHNT, CDR2 YYREEE (reference sequence). This CDR3 contains 13 residues. Here the CDR3 reads CASSLEGSTEAFF.

The rearrangement uses TRBV5-1 and TRBJ2-3; TCRdb's D gene call, TRBD2, goes unchecked for lack of DNA. The CDR3 has 18 residues. CDR1 and CDR2 (germline): SGHRS, YFSETQ. The chain's CDR3 is CASSLWTSGGTVTDTQYF.

The V call is TRBV5-4, the J call TRBJ1-6; TCRdb selects TRBD1, and the lack of DNA leaves this call unchecked. CDR3 size: 14 residues. Germline V gene sequence: CDR1 SGHNT, CDR2 YYREEE (reference sequence). The CDR3: CASSFGQGNSPLHF.

V usage is TRBV5-4 and J usage is TRBJ2-3. Germline V gene sequence: CDR1 SGHNT, CDR2 YYREEE (reference sequence). The CDR3 covers 13 residues. CDR3 protein: CASSPESTDTQYF.